These 20 T cell receptor beta chains were all obtained from the same sample, sequenced in a study of T-cell memory formation after mild COVID-19. TCRdb re-analysed the 5' RACE reads in MiXCR, keeping a single row per CDR3 protein. The table lists 100,000 to 150,000 distinct CDR3 sequences, about 6% of them singletons. Sequencing was done on a sample of PBMCs or a T cell subset sorted from them (not recorded which). These receptors were taken from an adult woman who had mild COVID-19 (a few samples of this study predate the infection). Cell type and time point are not known.

This clonotype was observed at least ten times. At one of its ends the junction is not consistent with the germline gene, which may arise from a read error. The rearrangement joins TRBV20-1 to TRBJ2-7; a weak D match, TRBD1 (7 bases). There are 13 residues in the CDR3. Germline V lookup: CDR1 DFQATT, CDR2 SNEGSKA (reference sequence). The CDR3 sequence is CSARDSRGTDLTF. The CDR3 coding sequence is TGCAGTGCTAGAGATAGTCGGGGGACAGACCTGACCTTC.

In this sample, this clonotype turned up many times. V usage is TRBV21-1 and J usage is TRBJ1-5. TRBV21-1 is a listed pseudogene. There are 9 residues in the CDR3. The CDR3 DNA sequence: TGTGCCAGCAATCAGCCCCAGCATTTT. Amino acid sequence: CASNQPQHF.

DNA for the CDR3: TGTGCCAGTAGACCCCCGATGAACACTGAAGCTTTCTTT. Its translation is CASRPPMNTEAFF. The rearrangement joins TRBV19 to TRBJ1-1; D unresolved. This CDR3 has 13 amino acids. Trimming took 6 bases from V and 0 from J, leaving 8 bases between them. Germline V gene sequence: CDR1 LNHDA, CDR2 SQIVND (reference sequence). The full variable domain, completed using reference TRBV19 and TRBJ1-1, is DGGITQSPKYLFRKEGQNVTLSCEQNLNHDAMYWYRQDPGQGLRLIYYSQIVNDFQKGDIAEGYSVSREKKESFPLTVTSAQKNPTAFYLCASRPPMNTEAFFGQGTRLTVV.

This clonotype was counted ten times or more. The rearrangement joins TRBV6-5 to TRBJ1-5, with a possible D match to TRBD1 (6 bases). This CDR3 comprises 13 residues. The V gene's germline CDR1 is MNHEY and CDR2 SVGAGI. V lost 4 bases and J lost 5, with 9 bases in between. In nucleotides, the CDR3 is TGTGCCAGCAGTTCTAAGGGGGATCAGCCCCAGCATTTT. Its translation is CASSSKGDQPQHF.

The chain employs TRBV5-1 and TRBJ1-1; D not resolved. Trimming took off 2 bases at V and 1 base at J, with 6 bases between the two ends. Germline loops: CDR1 SGHRS, CDR2 YFSETQ. The CDR3 is made up of 13 amino acids. The CDR3 DNA reads as TGCGCCAGCAGCTTTGGGGAGAACACTGAAGCTTTCTTT. Translated, it gives CASSFGENTEAFF.

This clonotype was recorded many times. The rearrangement links TRBV7-2 to TRBJ2-5; D uncertain. Trimming took off 4 bases at V and 4 bases at J, with 13 bases between the two ends. Germline CDR1 and CDR2: SGHTA and FQGNSA. The CDR3 is made up of 14 amino acids. The CDR3 region has the DNA TGTGCCAGCAGCTCGAGGACGGTCCTAGAGACCCAGTACTTC. It translates to CASSSRTVLETQYF.

This clonotype was counted a few times. V is TRBV2 and J is TRBJ2-1; possible D gene TRBD1, 6 bases. This CDR3 spans 12 amino acids. CDR1 is SNHLY and CDR2 is FYNNEI in the germline V gene. Trimming shortened V by 8 bases and J by 8 bases, and 13 bases separated the two germline ends. DNA for the CDR3: TGTGCCAGCCAGGGGTCCGCGGATGAGCAGTTCTTC. Its translation: CASQGSADEQFF.

At least ten counts were recorded for this clonotype. V gene TRBV3-1 combines with J gene TRBJ2-1; D not certain. V dropped 4 bases and J dropped 2 bases, with 6 bases sitting between them. The CDR3 is made up of 13 amino acids. Germline loops: CDR1 LGHDT, CDR2 YNNKEL (reference sequence). CDR3 amino acids: CASSRPAYNEQFF. The CDR3 DNA sequence: TGTGCCAGCAGCCGTCCGGCCTACAATGAGCAGTTCTTC.

At least ten counts were recorded for this clonotype. The rearrangement uses TRBV9 and TRBJ2-3, with 12 bases aligning to TRBD2. V lost 0 bases and J lost 2; bases outside the gene matches: 7. Germline lookup yields CDR1 SGDLS and CDR2 YYNGEE. The CDR3 is 18 residues long. The CDR3 is CASSVATASGGATDTQYF. The CDR3 DNA follows: TGTGCCAGCAGCGTAGCTACTGCTAGCGGGGGGGCCACAGATACGCAGTATTTT.

The V and J genes are TRBV20-1 and TRBJ2-5; possibly TRBD1 for D (6 bases). The CDR3 covers 13 residues. Germline V gives CDR1 DFQATT, CDR2 SNEGSKA (reference sequence). The germline V and J ends were trimmed by 1 base and 4 bases, with 10 bases remaining between them. The CDR3: CSARGTAIETQYF. CDR3 bases: TGCAGTGCTAGAGGGACAGCGATAGAGACCCAGTACTTC.

This clonotype was detected many times. V usage is TRBV20-1 and J usage is TRBJ2-2; 8 nucleotides agree with TRBD1. Germline assignment: CDR1 DFQATT and CDR2 SNEGSKA (reference sequence). This CDR3 spans 13 amino acids. With V trimmed by 4 bases and J by 3 bases, 1 base remained unmatched. CDR3 sequence: CSANRGDTGELFF. The CDR3 nucleotides read TGCAGTGCTAACAGGGGGGACACCGGGGAGCTGTTTTTT.

This clonotype came up many times. V gene TRBV12-5 combines with J gene TRBJ2-3, with D perhaps TRBD1 or TRBD2 (6 bases each). The length of the CDR3 is 17 residues. The ends were cut back, 0 bases at V and 4 bases at J, with 17 bases in the middle. CDR1 and CDR2 from the germline V gene are LGHNT and FRNRAP. CDR3 loop: CASGLVLGGGFADTQYF. CDR3 coding DNA: TGTGCTAGTGGTTTGGTACTCGGAGGGGGTTTCGCAGATACGCAGTATTTT.

The chain has TRBV29-1 and TRBJ1-2; TRBD1 matches 10 bases. CDR1 is SQVTM, CDR2 ANQGSEA, per germline. The junction had 13 bases not matched to a gene; V was cut back by 7 bases and J by 2 bases. The CDR3 is 16 residues long. CDR3 loop: CSAKTHDRGRNYGYTF. In DNA form, the CDR3 reads TGCAGCGCGAAGACTCATGACAGGGGGCGAAACTATGGCTACACCTTC. Drawing the rest from reference TRBV29-1 and TRBJ1-2, the complete variable domain is SAVISQKPSRDICQRGTSLTIQCQVDSQVTMMFWYRQQPGQSLTLIATANQGSEATYESGFVIDKFPISRPNLTFSTLTVSNMSPEDSSIYLCSAKTHDRGRNYGYTFGSGTRLTVV.

This clonotype occurred many times. V is TRBV18 and J is TRBJ2-1, with 11 bases matching TRBD2. Germline lookup yields CDR1 KGHSH and CDR2 LQKENI. This CDR3 has 15 residues. The trim removed 2 bases at V and 7 bases at J, leaving 4 bases unmatched. CDR3 nucleotides: TGTGCCAGCTCACCAACTAGCGGGGGACGAAATGAGCAGTTCTTC. Encoded protein: CASSPTSGGRNEQFF. Combining the CDR3 with reference TRBV18 and TRBJ2-1 gives the whole variable domain NAGVMQNPRHLVRRRGQEARLRCSPMKGHSHVYWYRQLPEEGLKFMVYLQKENIIDESGMPKERFSAEFPKEGPSILRIQQVVRGDSAAYFCASSPTSGGRNEQFFGPGTRLTVL.

This clonotype was seen ten or more times. The V gene is TRBV5-1, the J gene TRBJ1-4, with a tentative D call TRBD1 (5 bases). From germline, CDR1 is SGHRS and CDR2 YFSETQ. CDR3 length equals 16 residues. Trimming removed 0 bases from V and 5 bases from J, with 14 bases in between. Written as DNA, the CDR3 is TGCGCCAGCAGCTTGGCCGACCGGTGGGACAATGAAAAACTGTTTTTT. It specifies CASSLADRWDNEKLFF.

This clonotype has more than one count but fewer than ten. Compared with germline, one end of the junction differs, possibly owing to a read error. The chain is built from TRBV29-1 and TRBJ2-5; D is unresolved. Germline V lookup: CDR1 SQVTM, CDR2 ANQGSEA. The CDR3 sequence is 12 residues long. The CDR3 coding sequence is TGCAGCGTTGTTCGAGGCGGTGAGATCCAGTACTTC. Translating gives CSVVRGGEIQYF.

This clonotype came up a few times. V is TRBV5-1 and J is TRBJ2-5; D gene ambiguous. Looked up from germline, CDR1 is SGHRS and CDR2 is YFSETQ. This CDR3 has 14 residues. V lost 7 bases and J lost 4, with 17 bases in between. CDR3 sequence reads: CASGLRLGRETQYF. DNA of the CDR3: TGCGCCAGCGGGCTCAGGCTTGGGCGAGAGACCCAGTACTTC.

The chain carries TRBV5-4 and TRBJ2-7; TRBD2 might be the D (6 bases). Germline values: CDR1 SGHNT, CDR2 YYREEE (reference sequence). This CDR3 comprises 14 residues. V was pared by 4 bases and J by 3 bases, with 14 bases between. The CDR3 protein is CASSRRDSYYEQYF. CDR3 nucleotides: TGTGCCAGCAGCAGACGGGACTCCTACTACGAGCAGTACTTC.

The sample holds many counts of this clonotype. The chain joins TRBV5-1 to TRBJ2-5, with D unresolved. The CDR3 is 13 residues long. Germline V gives CDR1 SGHRS, CDR2 YFSETQ. Trimming stripped 0 bases from V and 4 bases from J, with 7 bases between. CDR3 DNA sequence: TGCGCCAGCAGCTTGGGGGTCCGAGAGACCCAGTACTTC. Translation: CASSLGVRETQYF. Using reference TRBV5-1 and TRBJ2-5 for the parts outside the CDR3, the full variable domain is KAGVTQTPRYLIKTRGQQVTLSCSPISGHRSVSWYQQTPGQGLQFLFEYFSETQRNKGNFPGRFSGRQFSNSRSEMNVSTLELGDSALYLCASSLGVRETQYFGPGTRLLVL.

This chain joins TRBV5-5 and TRBJ2-1, with 7 nucleotides matching TRBD1. J lost 2 bases, V lost 0 bases, and 2 bases had no gene match. The CDR3 loop spans 15 amino acids. Germline-derived CDR1 and CDR2 are SGHKS and YYEKEE (reference sequence). Written as DNA, the CDR3 is TGTGCCAGCAGCTTGGAACAGGGGACCTACAATGAGCAGTTCTTC. This codes for CASSLEQGTYNEQFF.